This T cell receptor (beta chain) is from a study of Ad26.COV2.S vaccination and SARS-CoV-2 variants. In germline, CDR1 is SGHTA, CDR2 FQGNSA. J gave up 4 bases and V 5 bases, and 3 bases lay outside the gene matches. The CDR3 has 14 residues. The table came from immunoSEQ multiplex PCR; TCRdb's copy has only in-frame clones and leaves some out. The top ten hold around 4.2% of the sample, which has about 350,000 clones, 92% seen once. The origin of this receptor is a human donor who had recovered from COVID-19. This specimen consisted of peripheral blood, obtained after recovery from COVID-19. This chain links TRBV7-2 with TRBJ2-5; 11 bases agree with TRBD2. The CDR3 loop reads CASSLTSGGETQYF. In DNA form, the CDR3 reads TGTGCCAGCAGCCTTACTAGCGGGGGAGAGACCCAGTACTTC.